The next 13 T cell receptor beta chains were all read from a single sample in a study of PD-1 blockade in classical Hodgkin lymphoma. The table came from immunoSEQ multiplex PCR; TCRdb's copy has only in-frame clones and leaves some out. The sample has fewer than 10,000 clones; about 82% are singletons. Time point indicated: cycle 4 day 1 (C4D1), after less than 7 weeks of nivolumab. Relapse was seen in all patients after autologous stem cell transplantation, and brentuximab vedotin exposure was variable. Sequencing was performed on peripheral blood mononuclear cells (PBMCs), taken before the fourth cycle of nivolumab. Every receptor here comes from a human donor with classical Hodgkin lymphoma.

The CDR3 DNA reads as TGTGCCAGCAGCTCCGCCGTCCCCTTAGCGGGAGTATCCGAGCAGTACTTC. Translated, it gives CASSSAVPLAGVSEQYF. The V call is TRBV7-2, the J call TRBJ2-7; 9 bases map to TRBD2. This CDR3 spans 17 amino acids. Germline V gene sequence: CDR1 SGHTA, CDR2 FQGNSA. The V and J ends lost 4 bases and 6 bases, in that order; junction bases with no gene match: 16.

The V and J genes are TRBV6-6 and TRBJ1-6; 8 bases are shared with TRBD1. The CDR3 is 15 amino acids. CDR1 and CDR2 from the germline V gene are MNHNY and SVGAGI (reference sequence). With 6 bases clipped from V and 10 bases from J, the junction kept 11 bases outside the gene matches. CDR3 sequence: CASRRDRGTLSPLHF. CDR3 nucleotides: TGTGCCAGCAGGCGCGACAGGGGAACTTTATCACCCCTCCACTTT.

This clone appeared a few times. The chain is built from TRBV13 and TRBJ1-2; D gene unclear. Germline V gene lookup returns CDR1 PRHDT and CDR2 FYEKMQ (reference sequence). The CDR3 has 14 residues. Trimming took off 5 bases at V and 5 bases at J, with 15 bases between the two ends. CDR3 DNA: TGTGCCAGCAGCCCTGGTCGTCCCCTTTATGGCTACACCTTC. It is translated as CASSPGRPLYGYTF. Drawing the rest from reference TRBV13 and TRBJ1-2, the complete variable domain is AAGVIQSPRHLIKEKRETATLKCYPIPRHDTVYWYQQGPGQDPQFLISFYEKMQSDKGSIPDRFSAQQFSDYHSELNMSSLELGDSALYFCASSPGRPLYGYTFGSGTRLTVV.

As concerns this clone: Other DNA sequences within the sample encode an identical CDR3. V and J are TRBV30 and TRBJ1-1; TRBD1 might be the D (6 bases). The CDR3 contains 13 residues. CDR1 and CDR2 (germline): GTSNPN, SVGIG (reference sequence). V was cut by 0 bases and J by 3 bases, with 8 bases left in between. CDR3 DNA: TGTGCCTGGAGTGTACAGGGTGACACTGAAGCTTTCTTT. Protein sequence: CAWSVQGDTEAFF.

This chain uses TRBV4-2 with TRBJ2-7; D could derive from TRBD1 or TRBD2 (6 bases each). V shed 0 bases and J shed 5 bases, with 17 bases lying between them. The CDR3 totals 16 residues. The germline gives CDR1 LGHNA, CDR2 YNFKEQ. The CDR3 DNA sequence: TGTGCCAGCAGCCAAGAAGGGGGGCAGGGTTTTAACGAGCAGTACTTC. Protein sequence: CASSQEGGQGFNEQYF.

The chain links TRBV11-2 to TRBJ2-5; perhaps TRBD2 as D (7 bases). The V end was cut by 3 bases, the J end by 4 bases, with 18 bases between. CDR3 length: 16 amino acids. CDR1 and CDR2 (germline): SGHAT, FQNNGV. The CDR3 reads CASSLGRGPHGETQYF. CDR3 in DNA: TGTGCCAGCAGCTTGGGGCGGGGGCCGCACGGAGAGACCCAGTACTTC.

CDR3 sequence reads: CASSENPWTGRGNTIYF. The CDR3 nucleotides are TGTGCCAGCAGCGAAAACCCGTGGACAGGGCGGGGAAACACCATATATTTT. The chain recombines TRBV6-1 with TRBJ1-3, with 8 bases lining up with TRBD1. With 6 bases clipped from V and 4 bases from J, the junction kept 14 bases outside the gene matches. The germline V gene encodes CDR1 MNHNS and CDR2 SASEGT. CDR3 length: 17 amino acids.

CDR3 DNA sequence: TGTGCCAGCAGCAAGGGGGCGAACAATGAGCAGTTCTTC. The encoded protein is CASSKGANNEQFF. The chain couples TRBV6-6 to TRBJ2-1; TRBD1 matches at 7 bases. There are 13 residues in the CDR3. V trimming: 6 bases; J trimming: 5 bases; junction bases outside the gene matches: 4. The germline CDR1 and CDR2 sequences are MNHNY and SVGAGI (reference sequence).

The V and J genes are TRBV6-4 and TRBJ1-3, with no clear D. CDR1 is MRHNA, CDR2 SNTAGT, per germline. V was cut by 2 bases and J by 2 bases, with 16 bases left in between. This CDR3 has 17 residues. CDR3 protein: CASSDPRHLSAGNTIYF. As DNA, the CDR3 is TGTGCCAGCAGTGACCCTCGACACCTCTCTGCTGGAAACACCATATATTTT.

The chain combines TRBV5-1 with TRBJ1-3; D is unclear. The CDR3 spans 12 residues. CDR1 is SGHRS, CDR2 YFSETQ, per germline. The CDR3 sequence: CANPSGGNTIYF. The CDR3 nucleotides are TGCGCAAACCCCAGTGGGGGAAACACCATATATTTT.

The chain uses TRBV19 and TRBJ1-1, with TRBD1 as a possible D gene (5 bases). CDR3 size: 15 residues. Between the trimmed V and J ends, which lost 1 base and 0 bases, there was a span of 9 bases. The germline V gene encodes CDR1 LNHDA and CDR2 SQIVND (reference sequence). The CDR3 DNA sequence: TGTGCCAGTAGTATAGGGATGACAGTGAACACTGAAGCTTTCTTT. Protein: CASSIGMTVNTEAFF.

V usage is TRBV5-6 and J usage is TRBJ2-2; possible D gene TRBD2, 6 bases. Trimming took 4 bases from V and 4 from J, leaving 17 bases between them. CDR3 length: 16 residues. Germline V gene sequence: CDR1 SGHDT, CDR2 YYEEEE. CDR3 nucleotide sequence: TGTGCCAGCAGCCCGCGGGTGGCGGGGAGCACCGGGGAGCTGTTTTTT. It translates to CASSPRVAGSTGELFF.

This chain connects TRBV5-1 to TRBJ2-7; no clear D gene. The CDR3 contains 11 residues. V lost 3 bases and J lost 1, with 2 bases in between. The germline gives CDR1 SGHRS, CDR2 YFSETQ. CDR3 in amino acids: CASSSSYEQYF. The CDR3, as DNA: TGCGCCAGCAGCTCGTCCTACGAGCAGTACTTC. Filled out from reference TRBV5-1 and TRBJ2-7, the complete variable domain reads KAGVTQTPRYLIKTRGQQVTLSCSPISGHRSVSWYQQTPGQGLQFLFEYFSETQRNKGNFPGRFSGRQFSNSRSEMNVSTLELGDSALYLCASSSSYEQYFGPGTRLTVT.